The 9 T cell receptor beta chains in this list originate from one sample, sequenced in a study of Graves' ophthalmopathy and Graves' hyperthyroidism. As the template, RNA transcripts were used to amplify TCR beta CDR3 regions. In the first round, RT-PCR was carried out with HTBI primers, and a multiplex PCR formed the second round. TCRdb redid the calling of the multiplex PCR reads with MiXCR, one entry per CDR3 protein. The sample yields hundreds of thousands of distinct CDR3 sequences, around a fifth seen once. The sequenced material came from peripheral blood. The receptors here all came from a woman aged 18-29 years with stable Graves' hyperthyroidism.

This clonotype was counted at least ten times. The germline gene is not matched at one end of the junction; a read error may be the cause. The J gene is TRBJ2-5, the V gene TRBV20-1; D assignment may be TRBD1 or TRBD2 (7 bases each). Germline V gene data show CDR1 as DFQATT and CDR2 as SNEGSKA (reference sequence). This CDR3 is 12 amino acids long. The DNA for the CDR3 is TGTAAGGGGGCGGGAGCTGATGAGACCCAGTACTTC. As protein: CKGAGADETQYF.

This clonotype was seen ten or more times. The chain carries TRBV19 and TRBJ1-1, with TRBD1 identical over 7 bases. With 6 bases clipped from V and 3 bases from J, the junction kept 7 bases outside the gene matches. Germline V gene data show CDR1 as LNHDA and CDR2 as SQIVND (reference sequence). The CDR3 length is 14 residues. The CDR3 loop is CASRTTGVDTEAFF. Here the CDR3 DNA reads TGTGCCAGTAGAACCACAGGGGTGGACACTGAAGCTTTCTTT.

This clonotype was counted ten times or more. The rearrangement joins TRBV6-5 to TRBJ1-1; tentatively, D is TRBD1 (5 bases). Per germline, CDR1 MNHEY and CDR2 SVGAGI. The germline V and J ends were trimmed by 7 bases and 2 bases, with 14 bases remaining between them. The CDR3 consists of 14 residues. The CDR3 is CASNTGTENTEAFF. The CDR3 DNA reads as TGTGCCAGCAACACCGGGACGGAAAACACTGAAGCTTTCTTT.

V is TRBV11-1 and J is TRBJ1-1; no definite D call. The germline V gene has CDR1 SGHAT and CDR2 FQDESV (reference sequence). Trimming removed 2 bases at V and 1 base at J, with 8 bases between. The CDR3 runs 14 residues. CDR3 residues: CASSLWKGNTEAFF. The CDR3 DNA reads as TGTGCCAGCAGCTTATGGAAAGGGAACACTGAAGCTTTCTTT.

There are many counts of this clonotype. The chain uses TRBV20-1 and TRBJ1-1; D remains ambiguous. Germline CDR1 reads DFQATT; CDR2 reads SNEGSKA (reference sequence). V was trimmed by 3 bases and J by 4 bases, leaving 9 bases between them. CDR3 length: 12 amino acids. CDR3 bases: TGCAGTGCTAGGGGTCAGACCACTGAAGCTTTCTTT. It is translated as CSARGQTTEAFF.

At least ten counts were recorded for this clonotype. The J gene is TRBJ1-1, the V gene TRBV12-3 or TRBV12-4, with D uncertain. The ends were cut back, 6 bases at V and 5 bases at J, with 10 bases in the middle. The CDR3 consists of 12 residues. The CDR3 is CASSPPRTEAFF. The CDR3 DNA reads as TGTGCCAGCAGCCCCCCCCGTACTGAAGCTTTCTTT.

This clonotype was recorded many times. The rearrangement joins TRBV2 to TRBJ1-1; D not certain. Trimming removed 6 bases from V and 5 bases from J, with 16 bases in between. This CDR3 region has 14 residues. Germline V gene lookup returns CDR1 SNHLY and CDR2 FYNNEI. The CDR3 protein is CASRATTAPTEAFF. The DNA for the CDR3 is TGTGCCAGCAGGGCCACAACGGCTCCGACTGAAGCTTTCTTT.

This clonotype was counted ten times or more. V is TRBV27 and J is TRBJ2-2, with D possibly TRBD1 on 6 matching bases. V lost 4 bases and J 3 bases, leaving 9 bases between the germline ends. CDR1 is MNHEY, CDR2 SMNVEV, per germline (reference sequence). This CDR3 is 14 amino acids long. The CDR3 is CASSWRTDTGELFF. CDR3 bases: TGTGCCAGCAGTTGGAGGACAGACACCGGGGAGCTGTTTTTT.

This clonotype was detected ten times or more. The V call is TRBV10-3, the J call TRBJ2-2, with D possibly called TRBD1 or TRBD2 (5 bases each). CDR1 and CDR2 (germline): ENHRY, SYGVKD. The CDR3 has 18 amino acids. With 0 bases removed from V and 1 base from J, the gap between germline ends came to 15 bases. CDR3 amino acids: CAISESTPGALNTGELFF. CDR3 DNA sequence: TGTGCCATCAGTGAGTCGACTCCCGGGGCCCTGAACACCGGGGAGCTGTTTTTT.